The next 31 T cell receptor beta chains were all read from a single sample in a study of cytomegalovirus exposure and HLA in healthy donors. Method: immunoSEQ multiplex PCR; TCRdb's copy keeps in-frame clones and lacks some. Of 130,000 to 150,000 clones listed, about 90% are singletons. The sample was PBMCs. The receptors come from a woman aged 18-29 years in good health and CMV-seropositive.

This clone has only a few counts. This chain connects TRBV10-3 to TRBJ1-6; 11 nucleotides agree with TRBD1. The CDR3 runs to 20 residues. Germline values: CDR1 ENHRY, CDR2 SYGVKD. Trimming cost V 6 bases and J 1 base; bases outside gene matches: 14. The CDR3 protein is CAISQRPGTGGWSYNSPLHF. CDR3 DNA sequence: TGTGCCATCAGCCAGCGTCCCGGGACAGGGGGTTGGTCCTATAATTCACCCCTCCACTTT.

J is TRBJ1-1 and V is TRBV19; no firm D call. With 3 bases removed from V and 0 bases from J, the gap between germline ends came to 11 bases. The CDR3 is 15 residues long. Germline V lookup: CDR1 LNHDA, CDR2 SQIVND (reference sequence). The CDR3: CASSIGRELNTEAFF. The CDR3 DNA reads TGTGCCAGTAGTATTGGTAGGGAGTTGAACACTGAAGCTTTCTTT.

The rearrangement links TRBV28 to TRBJ2-7; tentatively, D is TRBD1 (5 bases). The CDR3 has 14 residues. V dropped 3 bases and J dropped 5 bases, with 14 bases sitting between them. Per the germline V gene, CDR1 is MDHEN and CDR2 is SYDVKM. The CDR3 protein is CASSFDVRAHEQYF. In DNA, the CDR3 is TGTGCCAGCAGTTTCGACGTCAGGGCCCACGAGCAGTACTTC.

The J gene is TRBJ2-7, the V gene TRBV19, with TRBD1 identical over 11 bases. The CDR3 covers 14 residues. The germline V gene has CDR1 LNHDA and CDR2 SQIVND (reference sequence). J was trimmed by 3 bases and V by 5 bases; bases with no gene match: 3. Here the CDR3 DNA reads TGTGCCAGTAGTTCCGGGACAGGGGGCTACGAGCAGTACTTC. Translating it yields CASSSGTGGYEQYF.

The CDR3 here is CASSHLAGDYNEQFF. CDR3 coding DNA: TGCGCCAGCAGCCACCTCGCGGGGGACTACAATGAGCAGTTCTTC. The chain combines TRBV4-3 with TRBJ2-1; 7 positions match TRBD2. V was pared by 3 bases and J by 3 bases, with 5 bases of the junction left unmatched. Per the germline V gene, CDR1 is LGHNA and CDR2 is YSLEER. The CDR3 contains 15 residues.

The rearrangement joins TRBV5-1 to TRBJ1-1, with TRBD1 matching 8 bases. From germline, CDR1 is SGHRS and CDR2 YFSETQ. V gave up 4 bases and J gave up 5 bases; unmatched junction bases: 13. CDR3 length equals 16 residues. The CDR3 DNA reads as TGCGCCAGCAGCCTTAACCCCCCGGGACAGGTTACTGAAGCTTTCTTT. The encoded protein is CASSLNPPGQVTEAFF.

A single count supports this clone. The chain employs TRBV6-6 and TRBJ2-7; TRBD2 agrees at 7 bases. This CDR3 spans 14 amino acids. Trimming removed 7 bases from V and 5 bases from J; junction bases left unmatched: 11. Germline CDR1 and CDR2: MNHNY and SVGAGI (reference sequence). The CDR3 region is CASTLLATQDEQYF. DNA for the CDR3: TGTGCCAGCACCCTACTAGCGACTCAGGACGAGCAGTACTTC.

V is TRBV7-3 and J is TRBJ1-2; no clear D gene. The V gene's germline CDR1 is SGHTA and CDR2 FQGTGA. The CDR3 runs 13 residues. Deletions cut 4 bases from V and 5 bases from J, with 11 bases between. CDR3 protein: CASSSSHGYGYTF. DNA of the CDR3: TGTGCCAGCAGCTCATCCCACGGGTATGGCTACACCTTC. Drawing the rest from reference TRBV7-3 and TRBJ1-2, the complete variable domain is GAGVSQTPSNKVTEKGKYVELRCDPISGHTALYWYRQSLGQGPEFLIYFQGTGAADDSGLPNDRFFAVRPEGSVSTLKIQRTERGDSAVYLCASSSSHGYGYTFGSGTRLTVV.

This chain connects TRBV4-2 to TRBJ2-1; possible D gene TRBD2, 5 bases. The V gene's germline CDR1 is LGHNA and CDR2 YNFKEQ. CDR3 length: 13 amino acids. V lost 1 base and J 5 bases, leaving 6 bases between the germline ends. Here the CDR3 DNA reads TGTGCCAGCAGCCAAGGACTAAACAATGAGCAGTTCTTC. Translating it yields CASSQGLNNEQFF.

This rearrangement joins TRBV5-1 to TRBJ1-4; possible D gene TRBD1, 6 bases. There are 15 residues in the CDR3. V was pared by 4 bases and J by 0 bases, with 10 bases between. The V gene's germline CDR1 is SGHRS and CDR2 YFSETQ. The CDR3 is CASSRTGTTNEKLFF. CDR3 nucleotide sequence: TGCGCCAGCAGCAGAACAGGGACAACTAATGAAAAACTGTTTTTT.

The chain is built from TRBV7-9 and TRBJ2-7; D is uncertain. The length of the CDR3 is 13 residues. The germline V and J ends were trimmed by 4 bases and 0 bases, with 7 bases remaining between them. Germline V gene data show CDR1 as SEHNR and CDR2 as FQNEAQ (reference sequence). Here the CDR3 DNA reads TGTGCCAGCAGCTCATACAGCTCCTACGAGCAGTACTTC. Its translation is CASSSYSSYEQYF.

The chain joins TRBV7-6 to TRBJ2-2; TRBD1 is a possible D gene (5 bases). The germline gives CDR1 SGHVS, CDR2 FNYEAQ. The CDR3 is 13 amino acids. V was shortened by 6 bases and J by 5 bases, with 10 bases between the two germline ends. CDR3: CASSLQETGELFF. Written as DNA, the CDR3 is TGTGCCAGCAGTCTACAGGAAACCGGGGAGCTGTTTTTT.

The chain has TRBV7-2 and TRBJ2-3, with D unclear. Germline V gives CDR1 SGHTA, CDR2 FQGNSA. The V end lost 1 base, the J end lost 6 bases, and 8 bases lay between the germline ends. The length of the CDR3 is 13 residues. CDR3 coding DNA: TGTGCCAGCAGCTTAGTGTTCGGTGATACGCAGTATTTT. As protein: CASSLVFGDTQYF.

The chain uses TRBV18 and TRBJ1-6, with no clear D. The CDR3 has 14 residues. Germline CDR1 and CDR2: KGHSH and LQKENI. V was clipped by 6 bases and J by 6 bases, with 12 bases between them. The CDR3 region is CASSSSSTNSPLHF. For the CDR3, the DNA is TGTGCCAGCTCCTCGAGTAGCACTAATTCACCCCTCCACTTT.

V gene TRBV7-6 combines with J gene TRBJ1-2; 8 bases map to TRBD1. Germline CDR1 is SGHVS and CDR2 is FNYEAQ. The CDR3 has 15 amino acids. Trimming took 5 bases from V and 5 from J; bases not matched to a gene: 10. The CDR3 reads CASSPNQGAKYGYTF. In nucleotides, the CDR3 is TGTGCCAGCAGCCCAAACCAGGGGGCGAAGTATGGCTACACCTTC. Complete variable domain (other parts from reference TRBV7-6 and TRBJ1-2): GAGVSQSPRYKVTKRGQDVALRCDPISGHVSLYWYRQALGQGPEFLTYFNYEAQQDKSGLPNDRFSAERPEGSISTLTIQRTEQRDSAMYRCASSPNQGAKYGYTFGSGTRLTVV.

The V and J genes are TRBV6-6 and TRBJ1-5; the D is unclear. This CDR3 is built from 14 residues. CDR1 is MNHNY, CDR2 SVGAGI, per germline (reference sequence). V was cut by 6 bases and J by 9 bases, with 18 bases left in between. CDR3: CASSLNEALGPQHF. The CDR3 DNA reads as TGTGCCAGCAGCCTGAACGAGGCCCTTGGGCCCCAGCATTTT.

The V gene is TRBV28, the J gene TRBJ1-5, with 11 bases that match TRBD1. This CDR3 has 15 residues. Germline V gene data show CDR1 as MDHEN and CDR2 as SYDVKM. With 6 bases clipped from V and 6 bases from J, the junction kept 7 bases outside the gene matches. The CDR3 is CASSLGTGGGQPQHF. The CDR3 DNA follows: TGTGCCAGCAGCCTCGGGACAGGGGGGGGTCAGCCCCAGCATTTT.

This clone was found once. The rearrangement links TRBV29-1 to TRBJ1-1; no clear D gene. Germline CDR1 reads SQVTM; CDR2 reads ANQGSEA. V was shortened by 7 bases and J by 1 base, with 13 bases between the two germline ends. This CDR3 contains 13 residues. CDR3 protein: CSALLDRNTEAFF. CDR3 DNA: TGCAGCGCTCTCTTAGATCGGAACACTGAAGCTTTCTTT.

The chain carries TRBV4-1 and TRBJ2-7; 10 positions agree with TRBD1. CDR1 and CDR2 (germline): MGHRA, YSYEKL. The CDR3 extends over 18 amino acids. Trimming cost V 4 bases and J 6 bases; bases outside gene matches: 18. The CDR3 DNA is TGCGCCAGCAGCCCGACTCGACAGGGGGCGCGGTGGAGTGGCGAGCAGTACTTC. It translates to CASSPTRQGARWSGEQYF.

This clone was detected ten times or more. The V and J genes are TRBV6-5 and TRBJ1-5; 7 nucleotides match TRBD1. From germline, CDR1 is MNHEY and CDR2 SVGAGI. The length of the CDR3 is 14 residues. V dropped 4 bases and J dropped 2; count of bases not matched to a gene: 2. CDR3 in DNA: TGTGCCAGCAGTTCCGGGACAGGCAATCAGCCCCAGCATTTT. Protein sequence: CASSSGTGNQPQHF.

The rearrangement joins TRBV5-1 to TRBJ2-7; TRBD2 aligns across 7 bases. This CDR3 is built from 17 residues. Germline values: CDR1 SGHRS, CDR2 YFSETQ. V shed 2 bases and J 2 bases; nucleotides not matched to a gene: 13. The CDR3 DNA is TGCGCCAGCAGCTTACCGAAGGTGGGAGGGCCCGCCTACGAGCAGTACTTC. Its protein is CASSLPKVGGPAYEQYF.

The chain is built from TRBV19 and TRBJ2-1, with TRBD2 as a possible D gene (5 bases). Trimming pared 3 bases from V and 3 bases from J, leaving 12 bases between. The CDR3 is 15 residues long. The germline V gene has CDR1 LNHDA and CDR2 SQIVND (reference sequence). CDR3 in amino acids: CASSIEGRNYNEQFF. The CDR3 nucleotides read TGTGCCAGTAGTATCGAGGGTCGAAACTACAATGAGCAGTTCTTC.

In this sample, this clone turned up once. The chain employs TRBV5-3 and TRBJ1-2; TRBD1 aligns across 7 bases. TRBV5-3 is an ORF, with its function uncertain. V shed 8 bases and J 2 bases; nucleotides not matched to a gene: 6. The CDR3 has 13 residues. Here the CDR3 reads CAREDRTNYGYTF. As DNA, the CDR3 is TGTGCCAGGGAGGACAGGACGAACTATGGCTACACCTTC.

V and J are TRBV5-1 and TRBJ2-1; 9 bases line up with TRBD1. Per the germline V gene, CDR1 is SGHRS and CDR2 is YFSETQ. This CDR3 spans 15 amino acids. The junction had 4 bases not matched to a gene; V was cut back by 3 bases and J by 3 bases. Here the CDR3 reads CASSSGGQGYNEQFF. CDR3 in DNA: TGCGCCAGCAGCTCGGGGGGACAGGGCTACAATGAGCAGTTCTTC.

The chain carries TRBV2 and TRBJ2-1, with TRBD2 matching 9 bases. Germline CDR1 reads SNHLY; CDR2 reads FYNNEI. The CDR3 is 15 residues long. The V segment lost 2 bases and the J segment 7 bases; nucleotides outside the gene matches: 6. CDR3 region: CASSEYSGGDNEQFF. CDR3 bases: TGTGCCAGCAGTGAATATAGCGGGGGTGATAATGAGCAGTTCTTC.

The chain couples TRBV5-1 to TRBJ1-3; no firm D call. CDR1 is SGHRS and CDR2 is YFSETQ in the germline V gene. The ends were cut back, 2 bases at V and 0 bases at J, with 12 bases in the middle. The CDR3 length is 16 residues. In nucleotides, the CDR3 is TGCGCCAGCAGCTTTGGAGGTGCCCCCTCTGGAAACACCATATATTTT. It is translated as CASSFGGAPSGNTIYF.

This clone was recorded only once. This chain connects TRBV7-3 to TRBJ2-1; D not resolved. There are 12 residues in the CDR3. V lost 4 bases, J lost 9 bases, and 10 bases lay in between. Per germline, CDR1 SGHTA and CDR2 FQGTGA. Written as DNA, the CDR3 is TGTGCCAGCAGCTCGAGTTCGGGTGAGCAGTTCTTC. Translating it yields CASSSSSGEQFF.

J is TRBJ1-2 and V is TRBV10-3; possibly TRBD1 for D (6 bases). CDR1 and CDR2 (germline): ENHRY, SYGVKD. V was clipped by 0 bases and J by 4 bases, with 18 bases between them. CDR3 size: 17 residues. The CDR3 sequence is CAISESSLTGSGYGYTF. The CDR3 DNA follows: TGTGCCATCAGTGAGTCTTCCCTCACAGGGTCGGGCTATGGCTACACCTTC.

The genes are TRBV2 and TRBJ1-1; D is unresolved. CDR3 length: 15 residues. Germline V gene lookup returns CDR1 SNHLY and CDR2 FYNNEI. Deletions cut 3 bases from V and 3 bases from J, with 14 bases between. The CDR3 protein is CASSDLRGGDTEAFF. DNA of the CDR3: TGTGCCAGCAGTGATCTACGTGGCGGCGACACTGAAGCTTTCTTT.

V usage is TRBV5-1 and J usage is TRBJ1-2; D is undetermined. V was clipped by 0 bases and J by 8 bases, with 14 bases between them. From germline, CDR1 is SGHRS and CDR2 YFSETQ. This CDR3 is 14 amino acids long. The CDR3 loop is CASSLEAGRYGYTF. The CDR3 DNA sequence: TGCGCCAGCAGCTTGGAGGCAGGCCGATACGGCTACACCTTC.

J is TRBJ2-7 and V is TRBV7-2; 8 bases fit TRBD1. The CDR3 sequence is 15 residues long. CDR1 and CDR2 from the germline V gene are SGHTA and FQGNSA. The J segment lost 2 bases and the V segment lost 5 bases, leaving 8 bases of the junction unmatched. The CDR3 DNA follows: TGTGCCAGCAGCCGAATCGGGACAGGAGCCTACGAGCAGTACTTC. This sequence encodes CASSRIGTGAYEQYF.